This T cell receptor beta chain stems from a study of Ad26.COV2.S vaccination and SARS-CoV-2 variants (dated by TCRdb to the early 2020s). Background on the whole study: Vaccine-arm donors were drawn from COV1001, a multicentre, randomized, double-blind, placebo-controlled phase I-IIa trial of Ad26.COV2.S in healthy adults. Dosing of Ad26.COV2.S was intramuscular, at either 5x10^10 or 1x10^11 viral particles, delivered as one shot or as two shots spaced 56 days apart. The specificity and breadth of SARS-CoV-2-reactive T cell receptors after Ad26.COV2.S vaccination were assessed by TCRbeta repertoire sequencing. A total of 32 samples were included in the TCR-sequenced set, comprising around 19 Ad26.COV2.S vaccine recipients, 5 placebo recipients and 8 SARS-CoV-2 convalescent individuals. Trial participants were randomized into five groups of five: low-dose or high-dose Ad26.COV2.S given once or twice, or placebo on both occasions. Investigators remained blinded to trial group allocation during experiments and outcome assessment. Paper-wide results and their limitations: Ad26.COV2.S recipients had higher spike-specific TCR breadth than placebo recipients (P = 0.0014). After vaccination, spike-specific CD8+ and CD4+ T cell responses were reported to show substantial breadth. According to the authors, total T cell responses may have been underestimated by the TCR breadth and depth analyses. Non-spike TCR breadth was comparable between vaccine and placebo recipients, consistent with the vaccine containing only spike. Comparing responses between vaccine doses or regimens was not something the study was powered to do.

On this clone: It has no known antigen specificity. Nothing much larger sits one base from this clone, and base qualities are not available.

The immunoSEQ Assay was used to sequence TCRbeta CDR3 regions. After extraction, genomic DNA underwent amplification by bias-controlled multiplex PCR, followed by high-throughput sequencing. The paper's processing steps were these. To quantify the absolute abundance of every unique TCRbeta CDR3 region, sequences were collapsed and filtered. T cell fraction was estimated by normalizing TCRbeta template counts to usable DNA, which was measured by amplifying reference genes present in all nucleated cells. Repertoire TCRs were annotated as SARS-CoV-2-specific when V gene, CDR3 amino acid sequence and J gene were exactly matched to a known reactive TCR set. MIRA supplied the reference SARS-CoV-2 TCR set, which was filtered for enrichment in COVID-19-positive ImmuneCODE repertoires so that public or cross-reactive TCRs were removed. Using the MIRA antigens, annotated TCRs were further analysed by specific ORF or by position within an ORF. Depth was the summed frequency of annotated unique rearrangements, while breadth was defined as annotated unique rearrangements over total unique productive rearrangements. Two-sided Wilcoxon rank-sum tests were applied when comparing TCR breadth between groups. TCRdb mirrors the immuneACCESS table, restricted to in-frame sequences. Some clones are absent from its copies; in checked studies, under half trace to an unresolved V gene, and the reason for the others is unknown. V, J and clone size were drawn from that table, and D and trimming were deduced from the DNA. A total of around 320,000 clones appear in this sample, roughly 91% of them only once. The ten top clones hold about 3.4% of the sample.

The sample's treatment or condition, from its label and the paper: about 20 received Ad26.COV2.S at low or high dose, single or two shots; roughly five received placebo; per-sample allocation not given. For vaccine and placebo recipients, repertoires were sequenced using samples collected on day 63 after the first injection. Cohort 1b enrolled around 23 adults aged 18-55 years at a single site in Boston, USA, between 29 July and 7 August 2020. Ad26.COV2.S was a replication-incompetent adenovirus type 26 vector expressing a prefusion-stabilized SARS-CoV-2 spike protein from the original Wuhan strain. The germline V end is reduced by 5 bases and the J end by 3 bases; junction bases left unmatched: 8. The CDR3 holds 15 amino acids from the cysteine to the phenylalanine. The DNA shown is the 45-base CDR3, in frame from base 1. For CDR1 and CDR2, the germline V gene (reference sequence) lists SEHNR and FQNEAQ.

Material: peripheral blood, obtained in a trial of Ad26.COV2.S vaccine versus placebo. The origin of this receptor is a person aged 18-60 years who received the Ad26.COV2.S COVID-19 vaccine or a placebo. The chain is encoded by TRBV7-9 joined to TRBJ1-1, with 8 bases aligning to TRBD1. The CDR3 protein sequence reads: CASSPKDRVYTEAFF. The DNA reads TGTGCCAGCAGCCCGAAGGACAGGGTTTACACTGAAGCTTTCTTT.